The clone carrying this T cell receptor (beta chain) has a single count. The sample comes from a study of blood T cell repertoires in COVID-19. The overall study: T cells, B-cell-depleted T cells, or PBMCs supplied cDNA or gDNA.

The CDR3 sequence is 12 residues long. Between the trimmed V and J ends, which lost 4 bases and 0 bases, there was a span of 3 bases. Germline V lookup: CDR1 SGHDT, CDR2 YYEEEE. Sequenced by immunoSEQ multiplex PCR; TCRdb stores in-frame clones only, minus some. The repertoire includes a few hundred thousand clones, roughly 87% of them detected once, and around 0.8% sits in the top ten. The sequence was obtained from a woman in her 30s with acute or convalescent COVID-19. The V gene is TRBV5-6, the J gene TRBJ2-3; D gene uncertain. Sequencing was done on a sample of peripheral blood. The CDR3 spells CASSPSTDTQYF. Here the CDR3 DNA reads TGTGCCAGCAGCCCGAGCACAGATACGCAGTATTTT.